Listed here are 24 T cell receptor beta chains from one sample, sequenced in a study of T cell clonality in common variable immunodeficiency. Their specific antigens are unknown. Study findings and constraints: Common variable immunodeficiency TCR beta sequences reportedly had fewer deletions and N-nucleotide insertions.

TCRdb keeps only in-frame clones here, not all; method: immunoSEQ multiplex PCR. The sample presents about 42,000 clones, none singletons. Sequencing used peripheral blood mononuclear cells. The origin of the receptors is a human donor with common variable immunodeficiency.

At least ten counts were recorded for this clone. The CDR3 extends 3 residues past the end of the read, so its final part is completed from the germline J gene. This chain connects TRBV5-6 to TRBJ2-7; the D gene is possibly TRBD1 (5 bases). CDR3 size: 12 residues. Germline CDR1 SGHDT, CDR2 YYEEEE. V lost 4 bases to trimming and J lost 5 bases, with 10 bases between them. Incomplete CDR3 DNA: TGTGCCAGCAGCCGCAGGGAAGACGAG. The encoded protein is CASSRREDE. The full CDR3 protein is CASSRREDEQYF.

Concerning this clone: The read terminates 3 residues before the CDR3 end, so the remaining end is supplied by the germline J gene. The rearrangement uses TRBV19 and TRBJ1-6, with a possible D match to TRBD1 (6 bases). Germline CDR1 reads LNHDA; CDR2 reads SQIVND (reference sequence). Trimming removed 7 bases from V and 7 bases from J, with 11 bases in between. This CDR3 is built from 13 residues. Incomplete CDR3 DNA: TGTGCCAGTACGAAGCAGGGGAATTCACCC. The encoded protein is CASTKQGNSP. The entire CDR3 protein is CASTKQGNSPLHF.

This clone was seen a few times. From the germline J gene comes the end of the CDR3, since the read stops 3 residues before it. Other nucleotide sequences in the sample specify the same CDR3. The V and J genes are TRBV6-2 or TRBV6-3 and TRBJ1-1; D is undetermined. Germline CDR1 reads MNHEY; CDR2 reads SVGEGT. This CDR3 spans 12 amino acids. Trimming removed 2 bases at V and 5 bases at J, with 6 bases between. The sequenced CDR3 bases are TGTGCCAGCAGTTACGGCGGGACTGAA. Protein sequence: CASSYGGTE. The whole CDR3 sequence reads CASSYGGTEAFF.

The covered CDR3 bases are TGTGCCAGCAGTGAAGTCCTGGCAGGGGGCGTTGAAAAA. It is translated as CASSEVLAGGVEK. The CDR3 in full is CASSEVLAGGVEKLFF. The chain carries TRBV2 and TRBJ1-4, with 8 bases matching TRBD1. The missing CDR3 end, 3 residues past where the read stops, is filled in from the germline J gene. The CDR3 consists of 16 residues. V trimming: 1 base; J trimming: 7 bases; junction bases outside the gene matches: 8. Germline CDR1 reads SNHLY; CDR2 reads FYNNEI. Full variable domain (rest looked up from reference TRBV2 and TRBJ1-4): EPEVTQTPSHQVTQMGQEVILRCVPISNHLYFYWYRQILGQKVEFLVSFYNNEISEKSEIFDDQFSVERPDGSNFTLKIRSTKLEDSAMYFCASSEVLAGGVEKLFFGSGTQLSVL.

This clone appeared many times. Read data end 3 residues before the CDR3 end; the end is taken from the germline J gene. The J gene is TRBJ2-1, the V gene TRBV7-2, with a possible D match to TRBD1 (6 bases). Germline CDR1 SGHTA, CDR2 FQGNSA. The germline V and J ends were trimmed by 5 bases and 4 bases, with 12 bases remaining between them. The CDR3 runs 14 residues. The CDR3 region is CASSPDRNYNEQFF. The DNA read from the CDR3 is TGTGCCAGCAGCCCTGACAGGAATTACAATGAG.

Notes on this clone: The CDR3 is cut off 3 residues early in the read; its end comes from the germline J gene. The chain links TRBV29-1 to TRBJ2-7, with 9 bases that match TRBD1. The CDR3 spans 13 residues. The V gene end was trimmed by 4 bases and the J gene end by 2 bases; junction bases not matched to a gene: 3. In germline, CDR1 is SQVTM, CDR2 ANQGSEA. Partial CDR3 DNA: TGCAGCGTTGGTGGACAGGGGCCCTACGAG. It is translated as CSVGGQGPYE. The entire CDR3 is CSVGGQGPYEQYF.

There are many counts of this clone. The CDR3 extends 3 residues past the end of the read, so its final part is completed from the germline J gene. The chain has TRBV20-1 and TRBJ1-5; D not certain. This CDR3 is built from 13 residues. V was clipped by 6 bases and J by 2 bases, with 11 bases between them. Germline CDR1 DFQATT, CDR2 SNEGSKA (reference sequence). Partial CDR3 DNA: TGCAGTGCCACCGGGTACGGCAATCAGCCC. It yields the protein CSATGYGNQP. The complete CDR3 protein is CSATGYGNQPQHF.

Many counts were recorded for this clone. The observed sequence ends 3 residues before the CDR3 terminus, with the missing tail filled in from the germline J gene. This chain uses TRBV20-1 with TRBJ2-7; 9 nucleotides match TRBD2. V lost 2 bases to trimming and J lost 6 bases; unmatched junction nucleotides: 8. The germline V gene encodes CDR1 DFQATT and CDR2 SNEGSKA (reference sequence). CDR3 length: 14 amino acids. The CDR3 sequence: CSARPRSGRSEQYF. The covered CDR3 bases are TGCAGTGCTAGACCCCGTAGCGGGAGATCCGAG.

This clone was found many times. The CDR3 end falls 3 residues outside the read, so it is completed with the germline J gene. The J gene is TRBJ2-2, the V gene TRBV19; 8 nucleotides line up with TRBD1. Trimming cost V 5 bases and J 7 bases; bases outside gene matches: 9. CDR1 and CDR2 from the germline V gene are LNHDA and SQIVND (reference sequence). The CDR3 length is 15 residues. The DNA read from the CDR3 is TGTGCCAGTAGTTCCTGGGACAGGAGAGACGGGGAG. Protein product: CASSSWDRRDGE. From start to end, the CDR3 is CASSSWDRRDGELFF.

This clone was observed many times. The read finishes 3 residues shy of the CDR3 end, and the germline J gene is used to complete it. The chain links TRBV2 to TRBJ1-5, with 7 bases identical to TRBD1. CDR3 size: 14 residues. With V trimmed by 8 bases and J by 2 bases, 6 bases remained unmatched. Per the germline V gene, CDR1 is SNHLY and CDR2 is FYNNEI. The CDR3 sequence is CASDQGGGNQPQHF. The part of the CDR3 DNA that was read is TGTGCCAGCGACCAGGGGGGAGGCAATCAGCCC.

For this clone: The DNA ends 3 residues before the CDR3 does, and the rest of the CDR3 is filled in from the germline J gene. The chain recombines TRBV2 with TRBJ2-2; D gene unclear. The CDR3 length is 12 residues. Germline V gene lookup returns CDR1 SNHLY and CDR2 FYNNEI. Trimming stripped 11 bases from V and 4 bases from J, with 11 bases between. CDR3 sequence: CASSPPTGELFF. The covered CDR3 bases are TGTGCCTCGTCCCCCCCCACCGGGGAG. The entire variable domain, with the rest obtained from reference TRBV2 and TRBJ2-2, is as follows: EPEVTQTPSHQVTQMGQEVILRCVPISNHLYFYWYRQILGQKVEFLVSFYNNEISEKSEIFDDQFSVERPDGSNFTLKIRSTKLEDSAMYFCASSPPTGELFFGEGSRLTVL.

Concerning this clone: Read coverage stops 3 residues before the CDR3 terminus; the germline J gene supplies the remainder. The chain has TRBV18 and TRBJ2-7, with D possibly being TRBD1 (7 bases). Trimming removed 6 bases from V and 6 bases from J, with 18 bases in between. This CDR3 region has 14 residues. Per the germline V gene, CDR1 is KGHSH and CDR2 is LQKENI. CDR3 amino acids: CASSPSAGGLEQYF. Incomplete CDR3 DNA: TGTGCCAGCTCCCCATCGGCAGGGGGACTCGAG.

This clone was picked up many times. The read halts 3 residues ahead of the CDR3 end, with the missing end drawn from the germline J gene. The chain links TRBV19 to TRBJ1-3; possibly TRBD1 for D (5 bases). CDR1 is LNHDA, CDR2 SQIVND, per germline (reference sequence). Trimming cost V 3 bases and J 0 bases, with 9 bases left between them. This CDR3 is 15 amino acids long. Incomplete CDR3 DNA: TGTGCCAGTAGTATCGACAGTAACTCTGGAAACACC. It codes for CASSIDSNSGNT. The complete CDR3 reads CASSIDSNSGNTIYF. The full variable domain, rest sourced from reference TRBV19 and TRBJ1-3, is DGGITQSPKYLFRKEGQNVTLSCEQNLNHDAMYWYRQDPGQGLRLIYYSQIVNDFQKGDIAEGYSVSREKKESFPLTVTSAQKNPTAFYLCASSIDSNSGNTIYFGEGSWLTVV.

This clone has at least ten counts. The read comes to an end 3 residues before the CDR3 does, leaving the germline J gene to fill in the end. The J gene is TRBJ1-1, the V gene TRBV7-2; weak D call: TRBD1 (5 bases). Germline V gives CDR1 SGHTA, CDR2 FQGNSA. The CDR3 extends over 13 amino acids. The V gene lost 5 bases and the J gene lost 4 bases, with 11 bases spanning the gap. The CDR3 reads CASSLRVSTEAFF. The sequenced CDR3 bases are TGTGCCAGCAGCCTCAGGGTCTCCACTGAA.

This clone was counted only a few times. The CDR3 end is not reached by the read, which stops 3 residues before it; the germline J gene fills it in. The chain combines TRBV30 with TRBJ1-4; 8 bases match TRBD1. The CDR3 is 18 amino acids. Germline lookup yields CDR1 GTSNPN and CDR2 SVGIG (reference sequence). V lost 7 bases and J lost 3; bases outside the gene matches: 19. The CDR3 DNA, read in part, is TGTGCCTTCTCTCGGTACAGGGGGTACGGGGAAGCTAATGAAAAA. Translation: CAFSRYRGYGEANEK. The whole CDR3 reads CAFSRYRGYGEANEKLFF.

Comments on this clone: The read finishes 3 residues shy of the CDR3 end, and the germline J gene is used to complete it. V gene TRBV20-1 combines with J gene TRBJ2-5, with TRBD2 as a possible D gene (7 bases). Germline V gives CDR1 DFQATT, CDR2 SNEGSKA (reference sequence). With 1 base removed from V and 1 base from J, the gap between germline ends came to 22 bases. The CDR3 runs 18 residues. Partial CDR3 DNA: TGCAGTGCTAGAGGGGGGGGCGGGCCCAAAGTTTTCCAAGAGACC. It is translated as CSARGGGGPKVFQET. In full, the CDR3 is CSARGGGGPKVFQETQYF.

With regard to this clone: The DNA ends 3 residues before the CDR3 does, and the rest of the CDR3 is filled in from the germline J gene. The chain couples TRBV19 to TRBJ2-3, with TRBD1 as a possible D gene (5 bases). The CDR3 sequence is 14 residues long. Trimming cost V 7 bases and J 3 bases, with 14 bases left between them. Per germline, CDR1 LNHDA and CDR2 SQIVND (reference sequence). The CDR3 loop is CASNRRGSTDTQYF. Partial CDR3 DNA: TGTGCCAGTAATAGAAGGGGCAGTACAGATACG.

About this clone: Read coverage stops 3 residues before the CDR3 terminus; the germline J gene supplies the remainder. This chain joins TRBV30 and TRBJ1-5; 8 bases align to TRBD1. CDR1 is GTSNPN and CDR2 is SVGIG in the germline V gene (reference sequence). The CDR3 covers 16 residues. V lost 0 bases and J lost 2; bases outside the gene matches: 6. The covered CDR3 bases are TGTGCCTGGAGTGTAAGGGCGACAGGGGGCAATCAGCCC. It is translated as CAWSVRATGGNQP. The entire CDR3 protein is CAWSVRATGGNQPQHF.

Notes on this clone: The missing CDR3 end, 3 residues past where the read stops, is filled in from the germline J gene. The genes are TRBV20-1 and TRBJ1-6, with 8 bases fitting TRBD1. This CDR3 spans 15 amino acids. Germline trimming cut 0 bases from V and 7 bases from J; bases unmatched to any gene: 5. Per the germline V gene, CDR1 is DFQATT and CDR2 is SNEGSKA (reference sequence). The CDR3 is CSAREAGGYNSPLHF. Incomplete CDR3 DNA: TGCAGTGCTAGAGAGGCAGGGGGCTACAATTCACCC.

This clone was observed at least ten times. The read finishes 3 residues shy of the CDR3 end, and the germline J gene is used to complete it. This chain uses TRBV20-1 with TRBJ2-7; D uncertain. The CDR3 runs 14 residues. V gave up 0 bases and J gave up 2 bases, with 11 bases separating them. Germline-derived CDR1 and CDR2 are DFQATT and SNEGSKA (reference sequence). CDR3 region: CSARDSTRTYEQYF. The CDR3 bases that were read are TGCAGTGCTAGAGATAGCACTCGAACCTACGAG.

The part of the CDR3 DNA that was read is TGTGCCAGCAGAGATACAGGGGAGAGTGAAAAA. Its translation: CASRDTGESEK. The whole CDR3 protein is CASRDTGESEKLFF. The chain has TRBV7-9 and TRBJ1-4; TRBD1 matches at 7 bases. With the read ending 3 residues before the CDR3 end, the germline J gene is used to fill in that end. V lost 6 bases to trimming and J lost 7 bases; unmatched junction nucleotides: 8. This CDR3 comprises 14 residues. Looked up from germline, CDR1 is SEHNR and CDR2 is FQNEAQ (reference sequence). Complete variable domain (other parts from reference TRBV7-9 and TRBJ1-4): DTGVSQNPRHKITKRGQNVTFRCDPISEHNRLYWYRQTLGQGPEFLTYFQNEAQLEKSRLLSDRFSAERPKGSFSTLEIQRTEQGDSAMYLCASRDTGESEKLFFGSGTQLSVL.

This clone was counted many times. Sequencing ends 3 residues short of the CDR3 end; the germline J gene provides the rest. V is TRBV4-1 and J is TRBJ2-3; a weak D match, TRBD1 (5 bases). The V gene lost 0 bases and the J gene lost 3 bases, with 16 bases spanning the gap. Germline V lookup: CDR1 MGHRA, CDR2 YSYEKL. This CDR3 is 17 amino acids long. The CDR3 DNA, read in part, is TGCGCCAGCAGCCAAGAGAGATTGATGGGGCTGACAGATACG. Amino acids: CASSQERLMGLTDT. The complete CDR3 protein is CASSQERLMGLTDTQYF.

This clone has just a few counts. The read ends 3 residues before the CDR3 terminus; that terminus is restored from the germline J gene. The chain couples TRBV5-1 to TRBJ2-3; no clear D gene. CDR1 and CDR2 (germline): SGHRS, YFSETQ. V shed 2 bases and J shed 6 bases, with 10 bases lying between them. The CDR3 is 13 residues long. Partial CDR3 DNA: TGCGCCAGCAGCTTAAAGGTAACGGATACG. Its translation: CASSLKVTDT. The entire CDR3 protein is CASSLKVTDTQYF.

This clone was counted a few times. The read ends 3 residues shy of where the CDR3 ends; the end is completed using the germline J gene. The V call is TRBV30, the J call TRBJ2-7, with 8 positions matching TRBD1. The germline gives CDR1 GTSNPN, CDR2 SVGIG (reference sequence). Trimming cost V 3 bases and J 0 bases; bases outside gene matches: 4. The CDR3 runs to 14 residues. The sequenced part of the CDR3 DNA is TGTGCCTGGAGGCCGGGACAGGACTCCTACGAG. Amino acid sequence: CAWRPGQDSYE. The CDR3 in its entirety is CAWRPGQDSYEQYF.